The clone carrying this T cell receptor beta chain has at least ten counts. Germline V gives CDR1 MNHEY, CDR2 SVGAGI. The CDR3 runs 11 residues. The ends were cut back, 7 bases at V and 3 bases at J, with 7 bases in the middle. This record belongs to a study of T-cell reconstitution after alpha-beta-depleted transplantation in children. Preparation of the TCRbeta library involved a method that used unique molecular identifiers. MiXCR was run by TCRdb on the PCR reads, yielding one entry per CDR3 protein. The sample carries 150,000 to 200,000 distinct CDR3 sequences, 13% to 15% recorded once. V usage is TRBV6-5 and J usage is TRBJ2-7; no clear D gene. The clonotype originates from a human donor who donated a stem cell graft to a child with acute lymphoblastic leukemia. This sample comprised PBMCs from the stem cell graft donor, obtained from the stem cell graft. CDR3 coding DNA: TGTGCCAGCAAAGACCTCTACGAGCAGTACTTC. It is translated as CASKDLYEQYF.